This T cell receptor (beta chain) stems from a study of blood T cell repertoires in COVID-19 (dated by TCRdb to the early 2020s). For context, the study as a whole: Collaborator samples came from the United States, Italy and Spain and covered acute and convalescent phases of COVID-19. The material from the prospective study consisted of cDNA or gDNA derived from T cells, B-cell-depleted T cells, or PBMCs. The dataset comprised deeply sampled blood TCRbeta repertoires from subjects exposed to, actively infected with, or recovered from COVID-19. The repertoires were released in a freely available public database intended as a resource for research on the immune response to SARS-CoV-2. The samples were drawn from the first 160 participants of the ongoing ImmuneRACE study and from 1,254 subjects provided by 6 global collaborators. Sample metadata almost always included a de-identified subject ID, COVID-19 status, age in years and sex. Where available, HLA class I and class II types were obtained from metadata supplied by the sample provider rather than from assay-based typing.

Participants in the prospective study were enrolled through a virtual design, were aged roughly 18 to 100 years, and lived in 24 United States geographic areas. To assign participants to cohorts, the prospective study relied on clinical history that participants themselves reported in a screening survey and a study questionnaire. In the prospective study, whole blood, serum and a nasopharyngeal or oropharyngeal swab were collected from each participant by mobile phlebotomists. Over an approximately 2-month period, participants in the prospective study had the option of providing additional blood draws and questionnaires. Prospective study blood samples were shipped either frozen or at room temperature before DNA extraction. Summary of the overall study and its limitations: How much clinical and demographic metadata was included differed by source and by participant, and the metadata was provided uncurated.

Taken from the germline V gene (reference sequence), the CDR1 and CDR2 loops are LNHDA and SQIVND. Clipping removes 5 bases from V and 7 bases from J, with 10 as the unmatched junction base count. The CDR3 runs 15 residues from the cysteine to the phenylalanine. The sequence is cut down to CDR3 DNA, 45 bases in frame from base 1. TCRbeta CDR3 regions were amplified from genomic DNA using the immunoSEQ Assay, a bias-controlled multiplex PCR. As for how the authors treated the data: The number of nucleated cells in each sample was estimated from the amplification of reference gene primers within the assay. To quantify the absolute abundance of each unique TCRbeta CDR3 rearrangement, sequence reads were collapsed and filtered. For each sample, productive Simpson clonality was calculated by taking the square root of Simpson's diversity index across productive rearrangements. TCRdb's version of the immuneACCESS table is confined to in-frame rearrangements and falls short of the full clone set. An unresolved V gene accounts for under half of the shortfall where checked; the remainder is of unknown origin. From that table come the V and J calls and clone size; the DNA was used to work out D and trimming. Across this sample there are under 350,000 clones, with about 86% seen only once. The ten largest make up approximately 4.4% of the sample.

On this clone: The specificity of this receptor is unknown. There are no base qualities to consult, and no much larger clone falls within one base.

This receptor was identified in a woman aged 40 to 50 with acute COVID-19. This sequence uses TRBV19 and TRBJ1-2, with 10 bases matching TRBD1. Specimen: PBMCs or T cells enriched from blood (not recorded which). Here the CDR3 is given as CASSPDGQGVGGYTF. The DNA sequence is given as TGTGCCAGTAGTCCGGACGGACAGGGGGTGGGTGGCTACACCTTC.